The 19 T cell receptor beta chains reported below all come from one sample, sequenced in a study of spatial heterogeneity in lung cancer. Via MiXCR, TCRdb re-called the 5' RACE reads, giving one row per CDR3 protein. This sample has roughly 120,000 distinct CDR3 sequences, with 9.5% to 14% found just once. Stated time point: blood at routine non-recurrence follow-up after resection. Sequenced here: PBMCs, sampled at follow-up. All receptors derive from a female donor with early-stage non-small cell lung cancer.

This clonotype was detected only a few times. The chain couples TRBV11-2 to TRBJ2-1, with D perhaps matching TRBD2 (5 bases). Between the trimmed V and J ends, which lost 5 bases and 4 bases, there was a span of 12 bases. This CDR3 comprises 14 residues. Germline CDR1 reads SGHAT; CDR2 reads FQNNGV. The CDR3 sequence is CASSPRGNYNEQFF. The CDR3 bases are TGTGCCAGCAGCCCCCGGGGTAATTACAATGAGCAGTTCTTC. Variable domain in full (rest from reference TRBV11-2 and TRBJ2-1): EAGVAQSPRYKIIEKRQSVAFWCNPISGHATLYWYQQILGQGPKLLIQFQNNGVVDDSQLPKDRFSAERLKGVDSTLKIQPAKLEDSAVYLCASSPRGNYNEQFFGPGTRLTVL.

The chain has TRBV30 and TRBJ2-1; 14 bases are shared with TRBD2. The germline CDR1 and CDR2 sequences are GTSNPN and SVGIG (reference sequence). The CDR3 has 15 residues. J was trimmed by 6 bases and V by 3 bases; bases with no gene match: 4. In DNA form, the CDR3 reads TGTGCCTGGAGACTGACTAGCGGGAGGGCCAATGAGCAGTTCTTC. Translated: CAWRLTSGRANEQFF.

At least ten counts were recorded for this clonotype. The chain is built from TRBV3-1 and TRBJ2-5; possible D gene TRBD1, 5 bases. The germline gives CDR1 LGHDT, CDR2 YNNKEL (reference sequence). The CDR3 covers 13 residues. V lost 5 bases, J lost 5 bases, and 12 bases lay in between. CDR3 sequence: CASSLGRGETQYF. CDR3 sequence (DNA): TGTGCCAGCAGCTTGGGGCGTGGCGAGACCCAGTACTTC.

The sample holds many counts of this clonotype. The chain joins TRBV27 to TRBJ2-1; 13 positions match TRBD2. This CDR3 region has 16 residues. Germline values: CDR1 MNHEY, CDR2 SMNVEV (reference sequence). The trim removed 9 bases at V and 3 bases at J, leaving 8 bases unmatched. The chain's CDR3 is CASGRTSGSFYNEQFF. CDR3 nucleotide sequence: TGTGCCAGTGGGCGGACTAGCGGGAGCTTCTACAATGAGCAGTTCTTC.

The rearrangement links TRBV29-1 to TRBJ2-1; D uncertain. Germline CDR1 reads SQVTM; CDR2 reads ANQGSEA. This CDR3 is built from 12 residues. Trimming shortened V by 5 bases and J by 6 bases, and 11 bases separated the two germline ends. The CDR3 reads CSVFRRFNEQFF. The CDR3 DNA reads as TGCAGCGTTTTTCGGAGATTCAATGAGCAGTTCTTC.

The chain couples TRBV28 to TRBJ2-3, with a possible D match to TRBD1 (5 bases). Germline CDR1 MDHEN, CDR2 SYDVKM. This CDR3 is built from 15 residues. V lost 5 bases and J 4 bases, leaving 16 bases between the germline ends. The DNA for the CDR3 is TGTGCCAGCAGTGGTGCTGTCAGGGTCTCAGATACGCAGTATTTT. Its translation is CASSGAVRVSDTQYF.

This clonotype was picked up many times. The chain links TRBV9 to TRBJ1-1, with a tentative D call TRBD1 (5 bases). This CDR3 has 18 amino acids. Trimming shortened V by 0 bases and J by 0 bases, and 18 bases separated the two germline ends. Per the germline V gene, CDR1 is SGDLS and CDR2 is YYNGEE. The CDR3 sequence: CASSVAGGTGLVNTEAFF. The DNA for the CDR3 is TGTGCCAGCAGCGTAGCTGGAGGGACTGGTCTCGTGAACACTGAAGCTTTCTTT.

This clonotype was seen a handful of times. This chain connects TRBV28 to TRBJ1-5, with TRBD1 identical over 9 bases. The CDR3 extends over 14 amino acids. Germline-derived CDR1 and CDR2 are MDHEN and SYDVKM. The V segment lost 6 bases and the J segment 8 bases; nucleotides outside the gene matches: 8. The CDR3 DNA is TGTGCCAGCAGGTCGGGACAGGGAAGTGAGCCCCAGCATTTT. This encodes CASRSGQGSEPQHF.

This clonotype turned up a few times. V gene TRBV7-3 combines with J gene TRBJ2-1; D call uncertain. V was pared by 5 bases and J by 0 bases, with 8 bases between. Germline-derived CDR1 and CDR2 are SGHTA and FQGTGA. This CDR3 has 14 amino acids. CDR3: CASSPDLSYNEQFF. The DNA for the CDR3 is TGTGCCAGCAGCCCGGATCTCTCCTACAATGAGCAGTTCTTC.

This clonotype was counted at least ten times. This sequence joins TRBV24-1 and TRBJ2-1; TRBD2 matches 9 bases. Per germline, CDR1 KGHDR and CDR2 SFDVKD. V was clipped by 5 bases and J by 2 bases; unmatched bases: 6. CDR3 length: 16 amino acids. For the CDR3, the DNA is TGTGCCACCAGTGCCGGCGCTAGCGGGACCTACAATGAGCAGTTCTTC. The encoded protein is CATSAGASGTYNEQFF.

This clonotype came up a few times. The V call is TRBV6-5, the J call TRBJ2-1; D uncertain. This CDR3 is built from 14 residues. Per the germline V gene, CDR1 is MNHEY and CDR2 is SVGAGI. The V gene lost 2 bases and the J gene lost 7 bases, with 12 bases spanning the gap. The CDR3 DNA follows: TGTGCCAGCAGTTACAGCCGGAGTCAGAATGAGCAGTTCTTC. Its protein is CASSYSRSQNEQFF.

The sample holds many counts of this clonotype. This chain joins TRBV28 and TRBJ1-6; 9 bases agree with TRBD1. J was trimmed by 11 bases and V by 5 bases; bases with no gene match: 13. From germline, CDR1 is MDHEN and CDR2 SYDVKM. The CDR3 has 16 residues. In DNA, the CDR3 is TGTGCCAGCAGTCCCCCGGGACAGGGTATGAAAACACCCCTCCACTTT. This encodes CASSPPGQGMKTPLHF.

The chain is built from TRBV6-6 and TRBJ2-5; unclear D gene. Per germline, CDR1 MNHNY and CDR2 SVGAGI (reference sequence). The V end lost 0 bases, the J end lost 2 bases, and 16 bases lay between the germline ends. This CDR3 is built from 17 residues. The CDR3 sequence is CASSYSSGPVKQETQYF. CDR3 bases: TGTGCCAGCAGTTACTCGTCTGGGCCAGTGAAACAAGAGACCCAGTACTTC.

This clonotype was counted at least ten times. The gene calls are TRBV5-4 and TRBJ2-2; D assignment may be TRBD1 or TRBD2 (5 bases each). CDR3 length: 15 residues. Per germline, CDR1 SGHNT and CDR2 YYREEE (reference sequence). Trimming cost V 4 bases and J 4 bases, with 14 bases left between them. The CDR3 bases are TGTGCCAGCAGCCAGGGACGGGTGGGCACCGGGGAGCTGTTTTTT. It is translated as CASSQGRVGTGELFF.

This clonotype was seen a few times. This chain joins TRBV12-3 or TRBV12-4 and TRBJ2-5; 7 bases agree with TRBD2. The CDR3 sequence is 15 residues long. The J segment lost 1 base and the V segment lost 6 bases, leaving 8 bases of the junction unmatched. The CDR3 DNA reads TGTGCCAGCAGCCTCGCGGGAGTCCCCCAAGAGACCCAGTACTTC. It codes for CASSLAGVPQETQYF.

This clonotype occurred a few times. The chain carries TRBV7-2 and TRBJ2-5; possible D gene TRBD1, 5 bases. The CDR3 contains 15 residues. Deletions cut 7 bases from V and 2 bases from J, with 17 bases between. CDR1 and CDR2 (germline): SGHTA, FQGNSA. The CDR3 loop is CASTQKPGLQETQYF. The CDR3 DNA sequence: TGTGCCAGCACCCAGAAGCCAGGGCTACAAGAGACCCAGTACTTC.

The V call is TRBV30, the J call TRBJ1-5; perhaps TRBD1 as D (5 bases). Germline CDR1 is GTSNPN and CDR2 is SVGIG (reference sequence). Between the trimmed V and J ends, which lost 1 base and 2 bases, there was a span of 6 bases. This CDR3 has 13 amino acids. For the CDR3, the DNA is TGTGCCTGGAGTGAGACAGGCAATCAGCCCCAGCATTTT. Protein sequence: CAWSETGNQPQHF.

The rearrangement uses TRBV7-9 and TRBJ2-7; the D gene could be TRBD1 or TRBD2 (5 bases each). V lost 5 bases, J lost 7 bases, and 15 bases lay in between. The germline V gene has CDR1 SEHNR and CDR2 FQNEAQ (reference sequence). This CDR3 has 13 residues. The DNA for the CDR3 is TGTGCCAGCAGCCCCCAGGGAGTGGGGGAGCAGTACGTC. Translating gives CASSPQGVGEQYV.

This chain joins TRBV12-3 or TRBV12-4 and TRBJ2-2; TRBD1 agrees at 7 bases. Losses at the gene ends were 6 bases for V and 7 bases for J; bases not matched to a gene: 5. The CDR3 loop spans 13 amino acids. The CDR3 nucleotides are TGTGCCAGCAGCCGACAGGGTAGCGGGGAGCTGTTTTTT. Translated: CASSRQGSGELFF.